The following is a TCR beta chain sequence with its context. As yet, its antigen is unknown. TCRdb analysed the 5' RACE reads with MiXCR anew, one entry per CDR3 protein. This sample has 700,000 or so distinct CDR3 sequences, with around 8.6% found just once. The sample is drawn from a study of identical twins. Whole-study findings and limits: Invariant MAIT and iNKT cells could partly confound zero-insertion analyses. Compared with unrelated sharing, twin-shared out-of-frame alpha sequences had more low-probability sequences. Sequences that were beta out-of-frame showed weaker excess twin sharing.

Another study also made use of these data, one on yellow fever vaccine responses in identical twins. In that study: A vaccine T cell response that seemed partly convergent and partly personalized was reported in twins.

The specimen sequenced was PBMCs. The receptor comes from a young woman in good health.

CDR3 bases: TGTGCCAGCAGCTTTGTGGGAGATCAGCCCCAGCATTTT. Residues: CASSFVGDQPQHF. V is TRBV5-6 and J is TRBJ1-5; D unresolved. CDR1 SGHDT and CDR2 YYEEEE come from the germline V gene. The CDR3 is 13 amino acids. Trimming shortened V by 2 bases and J by 5 bases, and 8 bases separated the two germline ends.